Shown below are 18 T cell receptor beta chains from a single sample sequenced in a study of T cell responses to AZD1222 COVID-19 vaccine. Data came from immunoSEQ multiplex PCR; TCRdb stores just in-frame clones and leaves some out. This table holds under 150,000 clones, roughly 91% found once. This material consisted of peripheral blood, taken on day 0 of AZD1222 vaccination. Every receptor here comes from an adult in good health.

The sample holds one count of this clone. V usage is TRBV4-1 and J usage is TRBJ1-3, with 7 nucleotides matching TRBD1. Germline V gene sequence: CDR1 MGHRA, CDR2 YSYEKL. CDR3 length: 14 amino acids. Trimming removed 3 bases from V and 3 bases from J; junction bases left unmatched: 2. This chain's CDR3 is CASSHRGNGNTIYF. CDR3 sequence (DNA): TGCGCCAGCAGCCACAGGGGGAATGGAAACACCATATATTTT.

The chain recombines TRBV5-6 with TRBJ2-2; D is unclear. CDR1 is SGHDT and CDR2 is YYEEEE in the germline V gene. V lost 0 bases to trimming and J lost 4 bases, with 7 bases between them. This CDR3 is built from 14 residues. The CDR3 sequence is CASSLGATTGELFF. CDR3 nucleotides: TGTGCCAGCAGCTTGGGTGCGACCACCGGGGAGCTGTTTTTT.

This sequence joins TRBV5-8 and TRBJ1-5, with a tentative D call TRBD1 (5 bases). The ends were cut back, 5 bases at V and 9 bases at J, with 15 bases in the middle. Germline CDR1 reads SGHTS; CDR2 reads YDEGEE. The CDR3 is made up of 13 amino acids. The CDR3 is CASSGGRAGPQHF. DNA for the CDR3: TGTGCCAGCAGTGGGGGGAGGGCCGGGCCCCAGCATTTT. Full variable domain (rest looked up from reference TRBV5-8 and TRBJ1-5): EAGVTQSPTHLIKTRGQQATLRCSPISGHTSVYWYQQALGLGLQFLLWYDEGEERNRGNFPPRFSGRQFPNYSSELNVNALELEDSALYLCASSGGRAGPQHFGDGTRLSIL.

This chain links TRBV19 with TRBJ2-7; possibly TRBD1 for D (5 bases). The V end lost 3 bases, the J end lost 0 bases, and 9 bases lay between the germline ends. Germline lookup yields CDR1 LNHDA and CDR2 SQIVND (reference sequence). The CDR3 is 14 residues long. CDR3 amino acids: CASSMAGNSYEQYF. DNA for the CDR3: TGTGCCAGTAGTATGGCAGGGAACTCCTACGAGCAGTACTTC.

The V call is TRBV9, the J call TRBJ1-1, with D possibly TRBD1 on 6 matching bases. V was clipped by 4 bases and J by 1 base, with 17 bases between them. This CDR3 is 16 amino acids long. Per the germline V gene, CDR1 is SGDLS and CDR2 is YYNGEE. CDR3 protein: CASSPRSRGRNTEAFF. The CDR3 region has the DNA TGTGCCAGCAGCCCACGTAGTAGGGGGAGGAACACTGAAGCTTTCTTT. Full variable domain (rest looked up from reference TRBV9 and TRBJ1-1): DSGVTQTPKHLITATGQRVTLRCSPRSGDLSVYWYQQSLDQGLQFLIQYYNGEERAKGNILERFSAQQFPDLHSELNLSSLELGDSALYFCASSPRSRGRNTEAFFGQGTRLTVV.

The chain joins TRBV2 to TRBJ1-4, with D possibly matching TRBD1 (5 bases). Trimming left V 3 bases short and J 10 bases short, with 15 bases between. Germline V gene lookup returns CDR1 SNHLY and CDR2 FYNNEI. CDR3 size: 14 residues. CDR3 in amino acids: CASSDDRQGRKLFF. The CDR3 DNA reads TGTGCCAGCAGTGACGATCGGCAGGGACGAAAACTGTTTTTT.

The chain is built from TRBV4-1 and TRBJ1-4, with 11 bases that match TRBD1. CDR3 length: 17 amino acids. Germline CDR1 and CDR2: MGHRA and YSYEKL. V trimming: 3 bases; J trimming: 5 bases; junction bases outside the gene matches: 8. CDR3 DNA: TGCGCCAGCAGCCACCCCAGGACAGGGGGCAAGAATGAAAAACTGTTTTTT. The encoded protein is CASSHPRTGGKNEKLFF.

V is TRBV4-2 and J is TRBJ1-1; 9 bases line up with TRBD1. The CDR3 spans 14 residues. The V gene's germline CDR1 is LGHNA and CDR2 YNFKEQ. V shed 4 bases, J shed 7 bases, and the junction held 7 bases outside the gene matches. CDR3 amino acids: CASSPTGGFDEAFF. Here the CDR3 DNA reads TGTGCCAGCAGCCCGACAGGGGGGTTCGATGAAGCTTTCTTT.

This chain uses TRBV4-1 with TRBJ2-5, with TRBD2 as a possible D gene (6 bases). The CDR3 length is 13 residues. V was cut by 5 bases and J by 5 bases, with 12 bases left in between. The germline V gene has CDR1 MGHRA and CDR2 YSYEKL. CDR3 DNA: TGCGCCAGCAGCGCTGGGGAGGCGGAGACCCAGTACTTC. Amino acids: CASSAGEAETQYF.

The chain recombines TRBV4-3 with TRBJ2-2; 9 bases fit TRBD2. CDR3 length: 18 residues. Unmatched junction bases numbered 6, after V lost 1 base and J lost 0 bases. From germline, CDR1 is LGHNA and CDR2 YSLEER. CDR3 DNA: TGCGCCAGCAGCCAAGTCCCAGCGGGGGGAGCGAACACCGGGGAGCTGTTTTTT. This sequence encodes CASSQVPAGGANTGELFF.

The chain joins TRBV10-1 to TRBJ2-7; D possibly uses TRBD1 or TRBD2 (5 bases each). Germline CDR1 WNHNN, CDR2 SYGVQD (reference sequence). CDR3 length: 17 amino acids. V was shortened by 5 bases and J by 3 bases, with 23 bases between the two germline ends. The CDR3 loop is CASSTSRGPSTIYEQYF. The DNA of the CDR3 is TGCGCCAGCAGTACCTCTCGGGGCCCCTCAACAATCTACGAGCAGTACTTC.

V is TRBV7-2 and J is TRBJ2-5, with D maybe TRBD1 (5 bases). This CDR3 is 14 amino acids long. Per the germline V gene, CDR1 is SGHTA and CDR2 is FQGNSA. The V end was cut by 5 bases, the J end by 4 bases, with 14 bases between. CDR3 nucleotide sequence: TGTGCCAGCAGCCTGACACCAGGGCGAGAGACCCAGTACTTC. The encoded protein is CASSLTPGRETQYF.

CDR3 nucleotide sequence: TGTGCCAGCAGCTTGGGGCACGATAAATACACAGATACGCAGTATTTT. Protein sequence: CASSLGHDKYTDTQYF. V and J are TRBV7-9 and TRBJ2-3; a possible D gene is TRBD1 (5 bases). Deletions cut 3 bases from V and 2 bases from J, with 15 bases between. Germline CDR1 SEHNR, CDR2 FQNEAQ (reference sequence). The CDR3 has 16 amino acids.

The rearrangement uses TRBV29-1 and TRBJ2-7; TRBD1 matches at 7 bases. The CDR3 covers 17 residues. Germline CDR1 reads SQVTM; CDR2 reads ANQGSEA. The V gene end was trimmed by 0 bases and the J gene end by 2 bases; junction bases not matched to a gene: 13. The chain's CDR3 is CSVEDGRGQGGPYEQYF. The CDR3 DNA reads TGCAGCGTTGAAGACGGTAGGGGGCAGGGCGGCCCCTACGAGCAGTACTTC.

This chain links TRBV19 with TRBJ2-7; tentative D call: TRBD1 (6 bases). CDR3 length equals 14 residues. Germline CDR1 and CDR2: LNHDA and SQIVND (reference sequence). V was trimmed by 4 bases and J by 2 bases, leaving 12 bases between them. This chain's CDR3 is CASSNTGITYEQYF. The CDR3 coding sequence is TGTGCCAGTAGTAATACAGGGATTACCTACGAGCAGTACTTC. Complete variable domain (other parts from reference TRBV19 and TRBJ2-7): DGGITQSPKYLFRKEGQNVTLSCEQNLNHDAMYWYRQDPGQGLRLIYYSQIVNDFQKGDIAEGYSVSREKKESFPLTVTSAQKNPTAFYLCASSNTGITYEQYFGPGTRLTVT.

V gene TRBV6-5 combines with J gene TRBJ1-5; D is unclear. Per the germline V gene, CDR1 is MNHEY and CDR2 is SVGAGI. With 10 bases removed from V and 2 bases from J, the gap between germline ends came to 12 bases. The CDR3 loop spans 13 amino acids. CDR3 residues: CATSREGNQPQHF. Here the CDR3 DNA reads TGTGCCACATCTCGGGAAGGCAATCAGCCCCAGCATTTT.

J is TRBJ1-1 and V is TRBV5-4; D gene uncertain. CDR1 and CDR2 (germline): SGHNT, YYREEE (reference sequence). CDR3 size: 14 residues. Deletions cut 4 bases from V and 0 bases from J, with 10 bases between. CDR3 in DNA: TGTGCCAGCAGCCAAGGACGGATGAACACTGAAGCTTTCTTT. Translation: CASSQGRMNTEAFF.

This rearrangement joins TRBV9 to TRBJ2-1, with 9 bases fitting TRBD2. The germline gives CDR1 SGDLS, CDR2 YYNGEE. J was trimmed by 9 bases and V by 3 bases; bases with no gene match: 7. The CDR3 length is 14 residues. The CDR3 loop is CASSASLLAGEQFF. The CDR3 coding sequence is TGTGCCAGCAGCGCGAGCCTACTAGCGGGTGAGCAGTTCTTC.